This passage covers 8 T cell receptor beta chains from one sample sequenced in a study of T cell changes during pregnancy in multiple sclerosis. TCRdb's copy holds only in-frame clones and misses some; the assay was immunoSEQ multiplex PCR. The repertoire holds tens of thousands of clones, with roughly 92% as singletons. Sequenced material: peripheral blood, taken in the second trimester of pregnancy. The receptor source for this set is a female donor with multiple sclerosis, enrolled in a pregnancy study.

J is TRBJ1-2 and V is TRBV27; D is possibly TRBD1 (5 bases). V gave up 5 bases and J gave up 2 bases, with 9 bases separating them. The CDR3 length is 13 residues. Germline V lookup: CDR1 MNHEY, CDR2 SMNVEV (reference sequence). The CDR3 loop reads CASSRTFNYGYTF. CDR3 sequence (DNA): TGTGCCAGCAGTAGGACATTCAACTATGGCTACACCTTC.

This rearrangement joins TRBV5-1 to TRBJ2-1, with 10 nucleotides matching TRBD2. Germline V gene data show CDR1 as SGHRS and CDR2 as YFSETQ. V was pared by 5 bases and J by 4 bases, with 6 bases of the junction left unmatched. The CDR3 has 15 amino acids. The CDR3 sequence: CASRVLAGGYNEQFF. The CDR3 bases are TGCGCCAGCAGGGTTTTAGCGGGGGGTTACAATGAGCAGTTCTTC.

V usage is TRBV14 and J usage is TRBJ2-7; D is perhaps TRBD2 (5 bases). In germline, CDR1 is SGHDN, CDR2 FVKESK. The CDR3 has 16 amino acids. Trimming took off 3 bases at V and 7 bases at J, with 22 bases between the two ends. In DNA form, the CDR3 reads TGTGCCAGCAGCCAGGACGGAGGAAGGGCCTTAGGAGAGCAGTACTTC. Translated, it gives CASSQDGGRALGEQYF.

The CDR3, as DNA: TGTGCCAGCAGCGTAAGACAGGGAGAGACCCAGTACTTC. This encodes CASSVRQGETQYF. The J gene is TRBJ2-5, the V gene TRBV11-3; TRBD1 aligns across 7 bases. The CDR3 is 13 residues long. V was clipped by 5 bases and J by 4 bases; unmatched bases: 4. Germline loops: CDR1 SGHNT, CDR2 YENEEA.

The chain couples TRBV11-2 to TRBJ2-4; TRBD2 matches 10 bases. This CDR3 has 19 residues. Per the germline V gene, CDR1 is SGHAT and CDR2 is FQNNGV. J gave up 3 bases and V 5 bases, and 16 bases lay outside the gene matches. This CDR3 reads CASSQWASGSQGGKNIQYF. DNA for the CDR3: TGTGCCAGCAGCCAATGGGCTAGCGGGAGTCAGGGGGGCAAAAACATTCAGTACTTC.

This clone occurred a few times. The V gene is TRBV19, the J gene TRBJ1-3; D might be TRBD1 (5 bases). The CDR3 extends over 13 amino acids. CDR1 and CDR2 (germline): LNHDA, SQIVND (reference sequence). The V gene lost 7 bases and the J gene lost 4 bases, with 11 bases spanning the gap. CDR3 in DNA: TGTGCCAGTACGCAGGGAAACGGAAACACCATATATTTT. Amino acids: CASTQGNGNTIYF.

In DNA form, the CDR3 reads TGTGCCATCCAGCGGGGGGGTACATCCAATGAGCAGTTCTTC. This gives the protein CAIQRGGTSNEQFF. The chain combines TRBV2 with TRBJ2-1, with 10 bases identical to TRBD2. J was trimmed by 6 bases and V by 10 bases; bases with no gene match: 9. The CDR3 consists of 14 residues. CDR1 SNHLY and CDR2 FYNNEI come from the germline V gene. Variable domain in full (rest from reference TRBV2 and TRBJ2-1): EPEVTQTPSHQVTQMGQEVILRCVPISNHLYFYWYRQILGQKVEFLVSFYNNEISEKSEIFDDQFSVERPDGSNFTLKIRSTKLEDSAMYFCAIQRGGTSNEQFFGPGTRLTVL.

V usage is TRBV30 and J usage is TRBJ2-7, with a weak D call TRBD1 (5 bases). The length of the CDR3 is 11 residues. V dropped 4 bases and J dropped 2 bases, with 6 bases sitting between them. The germline CDR1 and CDR2 sequences are GTSNPN and SVGIG (reference sequence). The CDR3 region is CAWMGPYEQYF. The CDR3, as DNA: TGTGCCTGGATGGGGCCCTACGAGCAGTACTTC.